These 13 T cell receptor beta chains originate from one sample sequenced in a study of blood T cell repertoires in COVID-19. This table comes from immunoSEQ multiplex PCR, and its TCRdb copy is limited to in-frame clones, with some not included. Here the sample spans tens of thousands of clones, roughly four fifths being singletons. What was sequenced was peripheral blood. These receptors were collected from an older woman with acute or convalescent COVID-19.

The rearrangement links TRBV28 to TRBJ2-7; 7 nucleotides agree with TRBD2. Germline V gives CDR1 MDHEN, CDR2 SYDVKM. Trimming cost V 9 bases and J 4 bases; bases outside gene matches: 15. There are 15 residues in the CDR3. Written as DNA, the CDR3 is TGTGCCAGTCTCCTTTCTAGCGGATTTAGATACGAGCAGTACTTC. Translated, it gives CASLLSSGFRYEQYF.

This chain links TRBV24-1 with TRBJ2-1; 7 bases are a match to TRBD2. The CDR3 sequence is 15 residues long. Trimming removed 5 bases from V and 0 bases from J; junction bases left unmatched: 3. Germline V gives CDR1 KGHDR, CDR2 SFDVKD. Here the CDR3 reads CATSARGSSYNEQFF. The DNA of the CDR3 is TGTGCCACCAGTGCTCGCGGGAGCTCCTACAATGAGCAGTTCTTC.

J is TRBJ1-2 and V is TRBV4-1; a weak D match, TRBD1 (6 bases). This CDR3 comprises 19 residues. CDR1 and CDR2 from the germline V gene are MGHRA and YSYEKL. V shed 3 bases and J shed 0 bases, with 23 bases lying between them. The CDR3 DNA sequence: TGCGCCAGCAGCCAGGAACCGGACAGCAATATGTACCCTAACTATGGCTACACCTTC. Translation: CASSQEPDSNMYPNYGYTF.

This clone was seen once. This sequence joins TRBV29-1 and TRBJ2-2, with D perhaps TRBD2 (5 bases). The CDR3 extends over 15 amino acids. Germline-derived CDR1 and CDR2 are SQVTM and ANQGSEA. V lost 7 bases and J 4 bases, leaving 19 bases between the germline ends. The CDR3 reads CSAKAGSAATGELFF. The CDR3 DNA follows: TGCAGCGCCAAGGCCGGTAGCGCTGCCACCGGGGAGCTGTTTTTT.

This rearrangement joins TRBV5-1 to TRBJ1-5; the D is unclear. There are 13 residues in the CDR3. V lost 0 bases to trimming and J lost 4 bases, with 5 bases between them. The germline V gene encodes CDR1 SGHRS and CDR2 YFSETQ. CDR3 in amino acids: CASSLDGNQPQHF. CDR3 nucleotides: TGCGCCAGCAGCTTGGACGGTAATCAGCCCCAGCATTTT. The whole variable domain, remainder taken from reference TRBV5-1 and TRBJ1-5, is KAGVTQTPRYLIKTRGQQVTLSCSPISGHRSVSWYQQTPGQGLQFLFEYFSETQRNKGNFPGRFSGRQFSNSRSEMNVSTLELGDSALYLCASSLDGNQPQHFGDGTRLSIL.

V and J are TRBV27 and TRBJ2-2; 11 bases agree with TRBD2. V gave up 2 bases and J gave up 7 bases; unmatched junction bases: 6. This CDR3 has 16 residues. Germline loops: CDR1 MNHEY, CDR2 SMNVEV (reference sequence). CDR3 protein: CASSLRGTSGIGELFF. The CDR3 DNA follows: TGTGCCAGCAGTTTACGGGGGACTAGCGGAATCGGGGAGCTGTTTTTT.

The chain combines TRBV2 with TRBJ1-1; TRBD1 is a possible D gene (6 bases). V was shortened by 7 bases and J by 0 bases, with 15 bases between the two germline ends. There are 15 residues in the CDR3. Germline CDR1 and CDR2: SNHLY and FYNNEI. CDR3 protein: CASTATGHMNTEAFF. DNA of the CDR3: TGTGCCAGCACGGCGACAGGACACATGAACACTGAAGCTTTCTTT. Full variable domain (remainder filled in from reference TRBV2 and TRBJ1-1): EPEVTQTPSHQVTQMGQEVILRCVPISNHLYFYWYRQILGQKVEFLVSFYNNEISEKSEIFDDQFSVERPDGSNFTLKIRSTKLEDSAMYFCASTATGHMNTEAFFGQGTRLTVV.

The chain combines TRBV10-2 with TRBJ2-3; TRBD1 aligns across 7 bases. Germline V lookup: CDR1 WSHSY, CDR2 SAAADI. The length of the CDR3 is 14 residues. The V and J ends lost 4 bases and 0 bases, in that order; junction bases with no gene match: 1. This CDR3 reads CASSAQGSTDTQYF. For the CDR3, the DNA is TGCGCCAGCAGTGCACAGGGGAGCACAGATACGCAGTATTTT.

This rearrangement joins TRBV18 to TRBJ1-2; 9 nucleotides match TRBD1. The V segment lost 0 bases and the J segment 4 bases; nucleotides outside the gene matches: 6. From germline, CDR1 is KGHSH and CDR2 LQKENI. The CDR3 contains 16 residues. CDR3 coding DNA: TGTGCCAGCTCACCACCGTCGGGACAGGGTTCCTATGGCTACACCTTC. Residues: CASSPPSGQGSYGYTF.

The CDR3 reads CASSGAADSYSGNTIYF. The CDR3 nucleotides read TGTGCCAGCTCGGGAGCGGCAGACTCATACTCTGGAAACACCATATATTTT. This rearrangement joins TRBV18 to TRBJ1-3; D is undetermined. V lost 6 bases and J lost 0, with 18 bases in between. The CDR3 totals 17 residues. CDR1 and CDR2 from the germline V gene are KGHSH and LQKENI.

The J gene is TRBJ2-4, the V gene TRBV28, with 7 bases identical to TRBD2. The germline gives CDR1 MDHEN, CDR2 SYDVKM. V lost 5 bases to trimming and J lost 1 base; unmatched junction nucleotides: 5. The CDR3 has 15 amino acids. In nucleotides, the CDR3 is TGTGCCAGCAGTGTCCCCGGGGGGGCCAAAAACATTCAGTACTTC. Translating gives CASSVPGGAKNIQYF.

This sequence joins TRBV19 and TRBJ1-5; TRBD1 is a possible D gene (6 bases). In germline, CDR1 is LNHDA, CDR2 SQIVND (reference sequence). The CDR3 is made up of 13 amino acids. V was shortened by 8 bases and J by 2 bases, with 10 bases between the two germline ends. The CDR3 reads CASANRGNQPQHF. CDR3 bases: TGTGCCAGTGCAAACAGGGGCAATCAGCCCCAGCATTTT.

The genes are TRBV4-1 and TRBJ1-4; 8 bases agree with TRBD1. From germline, CDR1 is MGHRA and CDR2 YSYEKL. The V segment lost 4 bases and the J segment 10 bases; nucleotides outside the gene matches: 11. CDR3 size: 15 residues. Written as DNA, the CDR3 is TGCGCCAGCAGCCGTGTCGGGACAGGAGTTCGAAAACTGTTTTTT. It specifies CASSRVGTGVRKLFF.